This T cell receptor (beta chain) was found in a study of T-cell memory formation after mild COVID-19. The V gene lost 4 bases and the J gene lost 2 bases, with 8 bases spanning the gap. The CDR3 is 15 amino acids. The germline gives CDR1 KGHDR, CDR2 SFDVKD. This clonotype was picked up many times. Its target is not known. Study conclusions and caveats: Those CD4+ clones that contracted were mainly in CM and EM (CD8+ ones in EMRA).

TCRdb independently ran MiXCR on the 5' RACE reads; one entry per CDR3 protein. This table has 450,000 to 650,000 distinct CDR3 sequences, 20% to 25% appearing once. The chain links TRBV24-1 to TRBJ2-6, with a possible D match to TRBD1 (5 bases). The sequence derives from an adult woman who had mild COVID-19 (a few samples of this study predate the infection). Cell type and time point are not known. The specimen was PBMCs or a T cell subset sorted from them (not recorded which). The CDR3: CATSDGQAGANVLTF. DNA for the CDR3: TGTGCCACCAGTGACGGACAAGCTGGGGCCAACGTCCTGACTTTC.